This T cell receptor (beta chain) was observed in a study of technical replicates of blood from a few donors (dated by TCRdb to 2017 to 2019). Library preparation was by the immunoSEQ multiplex PCR assay. TCRdb mirrors the immuneACCESS table, restricted to in-frame sequences. Some clones are absent from its copies; in checked studies, under half trace to an unresolved V gene, and the reason for the others is unknown. The sample profile shows some 69,000 clones; 75% to 90% of them were found once. The biggest ten clones account for less than 5% of the sample. Notes on this clone: No cognate antigen has been identified for it. The input lacks base qualities; no much larger clone sits a single base away.

The CDR3 has 13 amino acids, counting the end cysteine and phenylalanine. Only CDR3 DNA is held: 39 bases, read in frame from base 1. A distance of 12 bases separates the germline ends of V and J, which lose 4 bases and 7 bases respectively. CDR1 and CDR2, looked up from the germline V gene, are SGHDN and FVKESK. The chain employs TRBV14 and TRBJ2-3; the D gene lacks a confident call. The source is a human donor in good health. Some clones in this sample may be carry-over from other donors' samples. Sequencing was done on a sample of PBMCs. The nucleotides are TGTGCCAGCAGCCCGACTTTCCTCAATACGCAGTATTTT. It is translated as CASSPTFLNTQYF.